One and the same sample provided the 4 T cell receptor beta chains below, sequenced in a study of T cells in Graves' hyperthyroidism and ophthalmopathy. Researchers took RNA transcripts and amplified the TCR beta CDR3 regions from them. The primer set for the first-round RT-PCR of the TCR CDR3 was HTBI. TCRdb called the multiplex PCR reads again in MiXCR, with one record for every CDR3 protein. The sample carries about 740,000 distinct CDR3 sequences, 14% recorded once. Sequenced input: blood. The receptors shown here come from a woman in her late teens or twenties with Graves' hyperthyroidism.

This clonotype turned up a few times. The chain recombines TRBV10-3 with TRBJ2-2, with unresolved D. The CDR3 is 12 residues long. CDR1 and CDR2 (germline): ENHRY, SYGVKD. Trimming left V 5 bases short and J 5 bases short, with 6 bases between. The CDR3, as DNA: TGTGCCATCAGTCCTGTGACCGGGGAGCTGTTTTTT. The encoded protein is CAISPVTGELFF.

This clonotype was detected a few times. One end of the junction varies from germline; a read error may be responsible. The V and J genes are TRBV12-3 or TRBV12-4 and TRBJ1-1; D gene ambiguous. There are 12 residues in the CDR3. This CDR3 reads CASSLVNTEDFF. CDR3 DNA: TGTGCCAGCAGTTTAGTCAACACTGAAGATTTCTTT.

This clonotype occurred many times. The chain links TRBV6-2 or TRBV6-3 to TRBJ2-1; 13 nucleotides agree with TRBD2. Unmatched junction bases numbered 17, after V lost 4 bases and J lost 2 bases. The CDR3 has 21 residues. The germline gives CDR1 MNHEY, CDR2 SVGEGT. CDR3 sequence reads: CASSWVLGVGLAGVTYNEQFF. For the CDR3, the DNA is TGTGCCAGCAGTTGGGTCTTGGGGGTAGGACTAGCGGGAGTTACCTACAATGAGCAGTTCTTC.

This clonotype was found many times. The chain combines TRBV7-9 with TRBJ2-1; 7 bases align to TRBD2. The CDR3 extends over 14 amino acids. Germline CDR1 and CDR2: SEHNR and FQNEAQ (reference sequence). Unmatched junction bases numbered 7, after V lost 5 bases and J lost 6 bases. The CDR3 DNA reads TGTGCCAGCAGCCAAGGACTAGTTGCCAATGAGCAGTTCTTC. Its translation: CASSQGLVANEQFF.